Following are 9 T cell receptor beta chains from one sample sequenced in a study of T cell responses to AZD1222 COVID-19 vaccine. Sequencing was performed with immunoSEQ multiplex PCR; in TCRdb, only in-frame clones are kept and a portion is missing. The sample records 130,000 to 150,000 clones, more than 80% being singletons. This specimen consisted of peripheral blood, obtained on day 0 of AZD1222 vaccination. Receptor source: an adult in good health.

The J gene is TRBJ1-1, the V gene TRBV28, with D possibly being TRBD1 (5 bases). The germline V gene encodes CDR1 MDHEN and CDR2 SYDVKM. The CDR3 sequence is 12 residues long. V was pared by 5 bases and J by 3 bases, with 7 bases between. The CDR3 nucleotides read TGTGCCAGCAGTCAGGGATACACTGAAGCTTTCTTT. Its translation is CASSQGYTEAFF.

The chain carries TRBV5-1 and TRBJ1-2, with 7 bases aligning to TRBD1. Germline values: CDR1 SGHRS, CDR2 YFSETQ. J was trimmed by 2 bases and V by 5 bases; bases with no gene match: 6. The CDR3 consists of 14 residues. The CDR3 DNA reads TGCGCCAGCAGACCCGGGACAGAAAACTATGGCTACACCTTC. Its translation: CASRPGTENYGYTF.

The chain couples TRBV7-3 to TRBJ2-1; 7 nucleotides align to TRBD1. This CDR3 has 12 residues. V lost 11 bases, J lost 4 bases, and 5 bases stayed unmatched. Germline V lookup: CDR1 SGHTA, CDR2 FQGTGA. CDR3 DNA sequence: TGTGCCTCGGGGACAGATTACAATGAGCAGTTCTTC. Translated: CASGTDYNEQFF.

The chain couples TRBV6-5 to TRBJ2-7; no clear D gene. CDR3 size: 14 residues. Germline CDR1 and CDR2: MNHEY and SVGAGI. Trimming left V 0 bases short and J 3 bases short, with 9 bases between. The CDR3 sequence is CASSYSSIIYEQYF. DNA for the CDR3: TGTGCCAGCAGTTACTCCTCTATCATCTACGAGCAGTACTTC.

This rearrangement joins TRBV18 to TRBJ2-7, with TRBD1 matching 7 bases. Germline CDR1 is KGHSH and CDR2 is LQKENI. Unmatched junction bases numbered 4, after V lost 5 bases and J lost 0 bases. The CDR3 totals 14 residues. The CDR3 DNA sequence: TGTGCCAGCTCAGCGACAGGGAACTCCTACGAGCAGTACTTC. It yields the protein CASSATGNSYEQYF.

The V and J genes are TRBV28 and TRBJ2-7, with 9 nucleotides matching TRBD2. J gave up 3 bases and V 7 bases, and 13 bases lay outside the gene matches. Looked up from germline, CDR1 is MDHEN and CDR2 is SYDVKM. The CDR3 contains 16 residues. The CDR3 here is CASTERLAGEFYEQYF. The CDR3 coding sequence is TGTGCCAGCACGGAGAGGTTAGCGGGAGAGTTCTACGAGCAGTACTTC.

There are a few counts of this clone. The chain has TRBV19 and TRBJ2-3; D is unresolved. CDR1 is LNHDA, CDR2 SQIVND, per germline (reference sequence). CDR3 length: 14 residues. V lost 5 bases, J lost 7 bases, and 16 bases lay in between. The CDR3 is CASSFGETWHTQYF. The CDR3 nucleotides read TGTGCCAGTAGTTTTGGGGAAACTTGGCATACGCAGTATTTT.

This clone showed up just a few times. The chain joins TRBV6-5 to TRBJ1-1; 7 bases agree with TRBD1. The trim removed 6 bases at V and 1 base at J, leaving 8 bases unmatched. In germline, CDR1 is MNHEY, CDR2 SVGAGI. The CDR3 sequence is 15 residues long. The CDR3 loop is CASSERGQTNTEAFF. DNA of the CDR3: TGTGCCAGCAGCGAGAGGGGACAGACGAACACTGAAGCTTTCTTT.

This chain links TRBV10-3 with TRBJ2-3; 10 bases agree with TRBD2. Per germline, CDR1 ENHRY and CDR2 SYGVKD. CDR3 size: 15 residues. Trimming removed 0 bases from V and 4 bases from J; junction bases left unmatched: 1. The CDR3 region has the DNA TGTGCCATCAGTGAGTCTCTAGCGGGAGCAGATACGCAGTATTTT. This codes for CAISESLAGADTQYF.